This is a list of T cell receptor beta chains from one sample in a study of blood T cells in healthy people across ages. TCRdb reprocessed the 5' RACE reads via MiXCR and lists one record per CDR3 protein. The data show 600,000 to 850,000 distinct CDR3 sequences, 40% to 45% seen once. Sequenced input: blood. The receptors shown here come from a woman aged 60 to 75 in good health. Each CDR3 is given without its conserved first and last residue. Each record gives: V gene, CDR3 protein.

TRBV27,ATRQGAFSYNEQF
TRBV5-1,ASSLGQGMTEAF
TRBV3-1,ASSRSRESGYT
TRBV27,ASSKGTHGGGNEKLF
TRBV12-3/TRBV12-4,ASSLGLGGEKLF
TRBV13,ASSRARGGQF
TRBV27,ASSLEREYNEQF
TRBV5-1,ASSLVVVSSYNEQF
TRBV3-1,ASSQEAGGGNEQF
TRBV27,ASRPQPGQGLYGYT
TRBV4-2,ASSQDGRGRYNEQF
TRBV20-1,SAGPLTGTRKETQY
TRBV20-1,SARLASYEQY
TRBV9,ASSAAGTYGYT
TRBV6-6,ASSLAQGAGQPQH
TRBV10-3,AIRRGDRGLGNYGYT
TRBV5-1,ASSFGRGRSTDTQY
TRBV27,ASSHGVARWEQF